The rows below give T cell receptor beta chains drawn from one sample of a study of T cells in Graves' hyperthyroidism and ophthalmopathy. Each CDR3 protein is one row after TCRdb ran MiXCR on the multiplex PCR reads. This table holds hundreds of thousands of distinct CDR3 sequences, around 38% found once. The sequenced sample consisted of blood. The receptors originated from a man aged 18 to 29 with Graves' hyperthyroidism. Each CDR3 is given with its conserved first and last residue. D genes are given only for firm matches. A clone size is listed for some rows: how often the clone was seen (once, few, many), or a class if it is expanded.

CDR3nt,CDR3aa,j_gene,abundance,v_gene,d_gene
TGTGCCAGCAGTTACGGGGGAGGGTCCTACGAGCAGTACTTC,CASSYGGGSYEQYF,TRBJ2-7,few,TRBV10-3,TRBD2
TGCAGTGCCACTCCCGGGACTAGCGTCTCCTACGAGCAGTACTTC,CSATPGTSVSYEQYF,TRBJ2-7,few,TRBV20-1,TRBD2
TGTGCCAGCAGCGTCAGCTACTCTGGGGCCAACGTCCTGACTTTC,CASSVSYSGANVLTF,TRBJ2-6,many,TRBV7-2,-
TGTGCCACCAGCAGAGGCCAGGGTAGGACAGCGAATTCACCCCTCCACTTT,CATSRGQGRTANSPLHF,TRBJ1-6,-,TRBV15,-
TGTGCCAGCAGCCCGCAGGGAAGCCCAACAATGGAGACCCAGTACTTC,CASSPQGSPTMETQYF,TRBJ2-5,few,TRBV5-6,-
TGTGCCAGCTCCCTCAATGGGGACGACTACGAGCAGTACTTC,CASSLNGDDYEQYF,TRBJ2-7,-,TRBV25-1,-
TGTGCCAGCAGCCTCTTAGCGGGAGGGGACACCGGGGAGCTGTTTTTT,CASSLLAGGDTGELFF,TRBJ2-2,many,TRBV7-9,TRBD2
TGTGCCAGCAGCTTGGAGAGGGATCAGCCCCAGCATTTT,CASSLERDQPQHF,TRBJ1-5,many,TRBV7-8,-
TGTGCCAGCAGTTTCGCGGGGGGCTCCCACGAGCAGTACTTC,CASSFAGGSHEQYF,TRBJ2-7,-,TRBV6-5,TRBD2
TGTGCCAGCAGCGCCTCCTCGGGACAGGGTTACGGCTACACCTTC,CASSASSGQGYGYTF,TRBJ1-2,many,TRBV9,TRBD1
TGTGCCAGCAGCGCCCTGGGGGGGGTCTACGAGCAGTACTTC,CASSALGGVYEQYF,TRBJ2-7,few,TRBV11-2,TRBD2
TGTGCCAGCAGCTTAGGGACAGGGAGTCAAGAGACCCAGTACTTC,CASSLGTGSQETQYF,TRBJ2-5,-,TRBV5-1,TRBD1
TGTGCCAGCAGCACACAGACAGGGGACCAGGGGGGCTACACCTTC,CASSTQTGDQGGYTF,TRBJ1-2,many,TRBV7-8,TRBD1
TGTGCCAGCAGGTCTCCGTCTGGGCTTGAAAAACTGTTTTTT,CASRSPSGLEKLFF,TRBJ1-4,few,TRBV6-5,-
TGTGCCAGCGACAATCCGGGACAGACAAACTACGAGCAGTACTTC,CASDNPGQTNYEQYF,TRBJ2-7,few,TRBV7-9,TRBD1
TGTGCCAGCAGTTACGGACTAGCGGGAGTCTACGAGCAGTACTTC,CASSYGLAGVYEQYF,TRBJ2-7,-,TRBV7-8,TRBD2
TGTGCCAGCAGCCCCGAGTGGAGAAGCTCCTACGAGCAGTACTTC,CASSPEWRSSYEQYF,TRBJ2-7,few,TRBV2,-
TGCGCCAGCAGCCAAGATTGGGGGGACACCTACGAGCAGTACTTC,CASSQDWGDTYEQYF,TRBJ2-7,-,TRBV4-1,-
TGTGCCAGTACCCCCGGGGGGCACGAGACCCAGTACTTC,CASTPGGHETQYF,TRBJ2-5,-,TRBV10-3,-
TGCGCCAGCAGCCAAGAGGACATGAACACTGAAGCTTTCTTT,CASSQEDMNTEAFF,TRBJ1-1,few,TRBV7-9,-
TGTGCCAGTAGCCCCGTCGGGGACCGGGTTTACGGGTGGCAGTACTTC,CASSPVGDRVYGWQYF,TRBJ2-7,-,TRBV19,-
TGTGCCAGCAGTTCAATGCCGGACAGCTACTATGGCTACACCTTC,CASSSMPDSYYGYTF,TRBJ1-2,few,TRBV6-6,-
TGTGCCAGCAGGGGGACAGACAGCAAGTTGACCCAGTACTTC,CASRGTDSKLTQYF,TRBJ2-5,-,TRBV7-9,TRBD1
TGCGCCAGCAGCCTGGACCCTAGCGGGAGCTACGAGCAGTACTTC,CASSLDPSGSYEQYF,TRBJ2-7,many,TRBV5-5,TRBD2
TGTGCCAGCAGTTTAGGGCCAAGTGAAGCTTTCTTT,CASSLGPSEAFF,TRBJ1-1,-,TRBV12-3/TRBV12-4,-
TGCAGTGCTAGAGCTAAGGGGTCGTCCAATTCACCCCTCCACTTT,CSARAKGSSNSPLHF,TRBJ1-6,few,TRBV20-1,-
TGTGCCAGCAGCTTTGGGACACCTAACGAAGCTTTCTTT,CASSFGTPNEAFF,TRBJ1-1,-,TRBV13,-
TGCAGCGTTAGGGGAGCGAACTACAATGAGCAGTTCTTC,CSVRGANYNEQFF,TRBJ2-1,-,TRBV29-1,-
TGCAGCGTTGAGGGCCCCCACGAGCAGTACTTC,CSVEGPHEQYF,TRBJ2-7,-,TRBV29-1,-
TGTGCCAGTAGCCCGACAGGCCTCGTGAACACTGAAGCTTTCTTT,CASSPTGLVNTEAFF,TRBJ1-1,many,TRBV19,-
TGCGCCAGCAGCCAAGATTGGAGGGAGCAGACTGACGAGCAGTACTTC,CASSQDWREQTDEQYF,TRBJ2-7,-,TRBV4-3,-
TGTGCCAGTAGAGATCCGTCCTATGGCTACACCTTC,CASRDPSYGYTF,TRBJ1-2,many,TRBV19,-
TGCAGTGCTAGCATAAGGAAACTAGGGATTTGGGAGACCCAGTACTTC,CSASIRKLGIWETQYF,TRBJ2-5,-,TRBV20-1,-
TGTGCCATCAGTGAATCCAGGGGCGATAATTCACCCCTCCACTTT,CAISESRGDNSPLHF,TRBJ1-6,-,TRBV10-3,-
TGCAGCGTTGGGGTACGCAGAGCGGACACCGGGGAGCTGTTTTTT,CSVGVRRADTGELFF,TRBJ2-2,-,TRBV29-1,-
TGTGCCAGCCCCTACGAGGAGCCGCTCGGTTTCTTT,CASPYEEPLGFF,TRBJ1-1,-,TRBV2,-